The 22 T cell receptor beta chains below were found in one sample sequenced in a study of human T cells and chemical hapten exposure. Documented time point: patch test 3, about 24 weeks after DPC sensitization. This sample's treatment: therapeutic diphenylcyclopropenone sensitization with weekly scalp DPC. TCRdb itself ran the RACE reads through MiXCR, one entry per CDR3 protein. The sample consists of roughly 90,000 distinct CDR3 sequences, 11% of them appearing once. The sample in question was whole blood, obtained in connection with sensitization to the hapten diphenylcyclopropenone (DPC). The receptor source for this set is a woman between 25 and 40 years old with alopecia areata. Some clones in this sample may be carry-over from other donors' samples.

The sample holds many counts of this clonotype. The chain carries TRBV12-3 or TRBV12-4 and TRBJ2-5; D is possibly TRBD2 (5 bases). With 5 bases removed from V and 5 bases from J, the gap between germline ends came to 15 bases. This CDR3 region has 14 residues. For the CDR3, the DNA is TGTGCCAGCAGTCTCAATACAAGGGAGGAGACCCAGTACTTC. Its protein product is CASSLNTREETQYF.

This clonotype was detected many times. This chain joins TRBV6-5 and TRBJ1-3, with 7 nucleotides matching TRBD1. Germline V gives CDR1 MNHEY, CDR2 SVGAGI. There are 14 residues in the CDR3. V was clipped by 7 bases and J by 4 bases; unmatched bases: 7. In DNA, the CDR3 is TGTGCCAGCATTGACAGGGCATCAGGAAACACCATATATTTT. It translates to CASIDRASGNTIYF.

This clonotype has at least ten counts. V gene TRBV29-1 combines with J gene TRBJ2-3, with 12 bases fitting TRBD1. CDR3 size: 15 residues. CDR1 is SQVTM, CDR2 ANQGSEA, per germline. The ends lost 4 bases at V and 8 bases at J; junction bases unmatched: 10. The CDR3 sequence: CSVAGQGAPPGTQYF. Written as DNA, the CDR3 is TGCAGCGTTGCGGGACAGGGGGCGCCCCCCGGTACGCAGTATTTT.

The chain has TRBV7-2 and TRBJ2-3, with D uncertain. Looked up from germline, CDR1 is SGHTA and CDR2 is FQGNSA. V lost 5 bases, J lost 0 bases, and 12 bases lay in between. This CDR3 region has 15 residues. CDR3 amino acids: CASSLMTPSTDTQYF. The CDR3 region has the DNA TGTGCCAGCAGCCTAATGACCCCTAGCACAGATACGCAGTATTTT.

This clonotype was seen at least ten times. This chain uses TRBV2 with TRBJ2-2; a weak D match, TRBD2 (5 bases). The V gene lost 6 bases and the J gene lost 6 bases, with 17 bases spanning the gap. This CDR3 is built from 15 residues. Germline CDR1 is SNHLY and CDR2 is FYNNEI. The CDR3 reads CASSPDFANPGELFF. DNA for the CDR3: TGTGCCAGCAGCCCGGACTTTGCTAATCCCGGGGAGCTGTTTTTT.

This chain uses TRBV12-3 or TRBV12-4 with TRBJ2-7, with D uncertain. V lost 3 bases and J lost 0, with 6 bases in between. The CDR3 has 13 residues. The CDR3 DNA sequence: TGTGCCAGCAGTTTCGGTGACTCCTACGAGCAGTACTTC. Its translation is CASSFGDSYEQYF.

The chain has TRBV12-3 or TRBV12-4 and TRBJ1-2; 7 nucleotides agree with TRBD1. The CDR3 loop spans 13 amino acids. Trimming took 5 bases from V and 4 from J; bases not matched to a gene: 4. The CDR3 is CASSKGASYGYTF. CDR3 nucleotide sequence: TGTGCCAGCAGTAAGGGGGCGTCCTATGGCTACACCTTC.

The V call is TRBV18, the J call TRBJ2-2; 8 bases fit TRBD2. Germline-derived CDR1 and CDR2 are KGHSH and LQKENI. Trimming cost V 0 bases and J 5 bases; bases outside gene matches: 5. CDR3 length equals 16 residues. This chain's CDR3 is CASSPPSGSLTGELFF. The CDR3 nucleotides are TGTGCCAGCTCACCACCCAGCGGGAGTCTGACCGGGGAGCTGTTTTTT.

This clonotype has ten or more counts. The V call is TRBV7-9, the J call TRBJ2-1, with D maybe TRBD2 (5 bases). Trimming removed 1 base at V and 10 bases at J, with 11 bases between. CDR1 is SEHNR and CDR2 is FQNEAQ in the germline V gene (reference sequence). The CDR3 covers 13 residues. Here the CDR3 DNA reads TGTGCCAGCAGCTTAGATTGGTCGGGGGAGCAGTTCTTC. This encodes CASSLDWSGEQFF.

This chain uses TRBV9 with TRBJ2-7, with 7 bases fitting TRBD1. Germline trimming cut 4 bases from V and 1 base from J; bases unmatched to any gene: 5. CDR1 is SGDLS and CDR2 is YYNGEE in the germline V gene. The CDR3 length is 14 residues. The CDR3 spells CASSPSDRSYEQYF. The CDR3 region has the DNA TGTGCCAGCAGCCCTTCGGACAGGTCCTACGAGCAGTACTTC.

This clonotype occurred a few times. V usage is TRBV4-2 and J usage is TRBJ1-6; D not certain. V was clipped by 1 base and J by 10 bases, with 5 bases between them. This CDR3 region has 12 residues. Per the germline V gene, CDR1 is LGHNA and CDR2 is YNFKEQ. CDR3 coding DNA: TGTGCCAGCAGCCAAGTCGGATCACCCCTCCACTTT. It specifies CASSQVGSPLHF.

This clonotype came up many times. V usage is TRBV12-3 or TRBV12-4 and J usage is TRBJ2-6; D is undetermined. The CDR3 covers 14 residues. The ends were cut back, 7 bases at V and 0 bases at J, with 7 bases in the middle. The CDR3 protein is CASTTLSGANVLTF. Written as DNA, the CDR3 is TGTGCCAGCACCACCCTCTCTGGGGCCAACGTCCTGACTTTC.

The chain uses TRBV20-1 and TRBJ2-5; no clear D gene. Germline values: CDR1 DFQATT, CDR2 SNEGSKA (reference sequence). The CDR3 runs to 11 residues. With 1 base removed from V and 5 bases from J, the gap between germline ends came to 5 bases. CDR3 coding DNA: TGCAGTGCTAGAGGGATGGAGACCCAGTACTTC. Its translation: CSARGMETQYF.

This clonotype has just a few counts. The CDR3 bases are TGTGCCAGCGAGACAGTTTCGACTCTGGACTATGGCTACACCTTC. Its protein is CASETVSTLDYGYTF. The J gene is TRBJ1-2, the V gene TRBV28; D might be TRBD1 (5 bases). CDR1 is MDHEN, CDR2 SYDVKM, per germline. The CDR3 has 15 amino acids. V was clipped by 8 bases and J by 3 bases, with 19 bases between them.

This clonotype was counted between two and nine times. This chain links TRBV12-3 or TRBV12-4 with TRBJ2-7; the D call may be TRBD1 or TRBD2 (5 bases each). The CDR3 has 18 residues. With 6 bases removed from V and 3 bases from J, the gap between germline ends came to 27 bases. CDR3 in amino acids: CASSPPGPGVSKGYEQYV. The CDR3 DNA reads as TGTGCCAGCAGCCCCCCGGGGCCCGGGGTTTCTAAGGGCTACGAGCAGTACGTC.

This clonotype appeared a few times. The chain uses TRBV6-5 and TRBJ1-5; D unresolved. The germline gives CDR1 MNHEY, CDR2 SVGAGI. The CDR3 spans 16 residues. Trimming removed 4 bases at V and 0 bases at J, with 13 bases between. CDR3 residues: CASSSLSAGSNQPQHF. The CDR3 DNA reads TGTGCCAGCAGTTCCCTGTCGGCCGGTAGCAATCAGCCCCAGCATTTT.

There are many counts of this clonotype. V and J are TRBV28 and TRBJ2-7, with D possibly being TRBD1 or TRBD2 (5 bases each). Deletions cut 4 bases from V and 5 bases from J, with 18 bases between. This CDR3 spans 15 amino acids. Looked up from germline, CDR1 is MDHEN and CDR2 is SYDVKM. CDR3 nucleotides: TGTGCCAGCAGTTCGGGGCCAGGACTTGGAAACGAGCAGTACGTC. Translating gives CASSSGPGLGNEQYV.

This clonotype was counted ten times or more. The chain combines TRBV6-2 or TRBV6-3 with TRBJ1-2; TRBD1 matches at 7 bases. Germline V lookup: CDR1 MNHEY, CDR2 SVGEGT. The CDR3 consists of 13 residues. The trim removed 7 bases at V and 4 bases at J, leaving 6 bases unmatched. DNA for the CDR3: TGTGCCAGCAAGACAGGGTTGCTCTATGGCTACACCTTC. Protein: CASKTGLLYGYTF.

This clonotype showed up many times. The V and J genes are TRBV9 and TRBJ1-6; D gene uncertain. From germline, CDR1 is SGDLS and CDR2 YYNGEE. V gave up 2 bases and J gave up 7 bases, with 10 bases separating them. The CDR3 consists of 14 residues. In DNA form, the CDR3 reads TGTGCCAGCAGCGTGGCCCCGGAGAATTCACCCCTCCACTTT. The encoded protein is CASSVAPENSPLHF.

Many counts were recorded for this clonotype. As DNA, the CDR3 is TGCAGCGCAGCCCACACCGTGAACACTGAAGCTTTCTTT. Translated: CSAAHTVNTEAFF. The chain is built from TRBV29-1 and TRBJ1-1, with unresolved D. V dropped 7 bases and J dropped 0 bases, with 12 bases sitting between them. CDR1 is SQVTM, CDR2 ANQGSEA, per germline. This CDR3 has 13 residues.

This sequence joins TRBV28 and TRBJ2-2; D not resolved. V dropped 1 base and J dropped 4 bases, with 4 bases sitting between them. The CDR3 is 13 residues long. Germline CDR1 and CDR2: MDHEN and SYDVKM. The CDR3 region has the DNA TGTGCCAGCAGTTTATTTGGCACCGGGGAGCTGTTTTTT. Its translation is CASSLFGTGELFF.

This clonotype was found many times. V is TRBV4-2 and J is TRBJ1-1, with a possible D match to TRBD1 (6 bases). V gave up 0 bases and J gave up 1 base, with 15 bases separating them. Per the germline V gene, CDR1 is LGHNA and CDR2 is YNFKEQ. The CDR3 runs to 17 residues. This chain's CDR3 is CASSQDWSQGRNTEAFF. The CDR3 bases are TGTGCCAGCAGCCAAGATTGGTCGCAGGGGAGGAACACTGAAGCTTTCTTT.